A selection of T cell receptor beta chains follows, all from one sample in a study of cytomegalovirus exposure and HLA in healthy donors. Method: immunoSEQ multiplex PCR; TCRdb's copy keeps in-frame clones and lacks some. The sample has around 120,000 clones; 50% to 65% are singletons. The specimen was PBMCs. These receptors were taken from a man aged 35 to 55 in good health and CMV-seropositive. CDR3s leave out the opening cysteine and the closing phenylalanine or tryptophan.

j_call v_call cdr3_aa
TRBJ2-7 TRBV6-5 ASSYFSGGSYEQY
TRBJ2-7 TRBV18 ASSPTLDSSYEQY
TRBJ2-5 TRBV5-1 ASNLGRGFETQY
TRBJ1-2 TRBV6-1 ASSEAQGLINYGYT
TRBJ2-7 TRBV6-6 ASGTGQGRGEQY
TRBJ2-7 TRBV11-3 ASSPGGAIAYEQY
TRBJ2-3 TRBV6-1 ASTSGGPDTQY
TRBJ2-5 TRBV5-1 ASSLGPLRGGGETQY
TRBJ1-2 TRBV19 ASSALEGYGYT
TRBJ1-5 TRBV19 ASSSQSYSNQPQH
TRBJ2-2 TRBV4-1 ASSYEQYTGELF
TRBJ2-7 TRBV30 AWRAGQSYEQY
TRBJ2-3 TRBV6-1 ATGLGLFGPQY
TRBJ2-5 TRBV2 ASSPDRGPGDQY
TRBJ1-2 TRBV20-1 SARPGGYT
TRBJ2-5 TRBV6-5 ASSYSGLETQY